A selection of T cell receptor beta chains follows, all from one sample in a study of T cells after posttransplantation cyclophosphamide. The data were produced by immunoSEQ multiplex PCR, yet TCRdb's version contains in-frame clones alone and is incomplete. Recorded here are roughly 24,000 clones, with no singletons, and the ten leading clones hold 5.5% to 8%. Sequenced: PBMCs. The origin of the receptors is a woman aged 55-69 years in good health, CMV-negative, and a related stem cell transplant donor. CDR3s leave out the opening cysteine and the closing phenylalanine or tryptophan. A D gene is named only where the DNA matches it firmly.

D	J	V	CDR3
.	TRBJ2-1	TRBV7-2	ASSLAPGLYNEQF
.	TRBJ2-7	TRBV4-3	ASSRTFTNYEQY
TRBD2	TRBJ2-3	TRBV7-9	ASSVSGGHTDTQY
TRBD1	TRBJ2-6	TRBV7-2	ASSSGGSGANVLT
.	TRBJ2-2	TRBV5-1	ASSLVSKPTGELF
TRBD1	TRBJ2-7	TRBV25-1	ASWGSSRTGSLEQY
TRBD2	TRBJ2-3	TRBV9	ASMSGGAGTDTQY
TRBD1	TRBJ2-1	TRBV15	ATSTYNRGIGNEQF
.	TRBJ1-2	TRBV5-6	ASSHPRRSGYGYT
.	TRBJ1-6	TRBV6-6	ASSYHSSSYNSPLH
.	TRBJ1-1	TRBV27	ASSSSNSGAEAF
.	TRBJ2-5	TRBV7-2	ASSEQGGQETQY
TRBD1	TRBJ1-2	TRBV7-9	ASSPPGQGYGYT
TRBD2	TRBJ2-7	TRBV9	ASSVGTQAGANEQY
TRBD2	TRBJ2-1	TRBV7-2	ASSPGFAGDEQF
.	TRBJ2-3	TRBV9	ASSVGRIITDTQY
.	TRBJ2-7	TRBV4-3	ASSQIRSVAYEQY
.	TRBJ2-3	TRBV7-3	ASSSGGTDTQY
.	TRBJ1-5	TRBV28	ASSFMGLAGDDQPQH
.	TRBJ2-7	TRBV6-5	ASRTGPSSYEQY
TRBD1	TRBJ2-1	TRBV7-8	ASSRAGQDYNEQF